What follows describes a single TCR beta chain. PCR involved 60 Vbeta and 13 Jbeta primers. The protocol was immunoSEQ multiplex PCR, while the TCRdb copy is restricted to in-frame clones and leaves out a portion. The sample shows about 200,000 clones, about 80% of them seen only once. This sample was taken from a study of cytomegalovirus exposure and HLA in healthy donors. Trimming removed 4 bases from V and 1 base from J; junction bases left unmatched: 5. The germline V gene encodes CDR1 SGHRS and CDR2 YFSETQ. This CDR3 spans 16 amino acids. The chain employs TRBV5-1 and TRBJ1-6; 7 bases agree with TRBD1. The clonotype originates from a man in his forties in good health and CMV-seronegative. The specimen sequenced was PBMCs. The CDR3, as DNA: TGCGCCAGCAGCACAGGGGAAAGGTCCTATAATTCACCCCTCCACTTT. The encoded protein is CASSTGERSYNSPLHF.